Sequencing of this T cell receptor (beta chain) was carried out in a study of T cell changes during pregnancy in multiple sclerosis. The table came from immunoSEQ multiplex PCR; TCRdb's copy has only in-frame clones and leaves some out. In the table there are 50,000 to 70,000 clones, 90% to 95% of which are singletons. This clone was found a few times. The CDR3 runs to 11 residues. Trimming left V 1 base short and J 4 bases short, with 4 bases between. Germline assignment: CDR1 DFQATT and CDR2 SNEGSKA (reference sequence). The sequence was obtained from a female donor in good health, enrolled as a control in a pregnancy study. Sequencing was performed on peripheral blood, taken in the third trimester of pregnancy. The chain couples TRBV20-1 to TRBJ1-1; D gene uncertain. CDR3 nucleotide sequence: TGCAGTGCTAGAGTGGCCACTGAAGCTTTCTTT. This gives the protein CSARVATEAFF.